This TCR beta chain stems from a study of molecular identifiers for immune sequencing clone quantification. The authors built bulk TCR libraries by previously described methods with listed TCR primers. TCRdb reanalysed the PCR reads using MiXCR and keeps one entry per CDR3 protein. Here the sample spans 60,000 to 80,000 distinct CDR3 sequences, approximately 17% being singletons. Libraries of naive CD8 cells were prepared from 20,000 to 1,000,000 sorted cells using 10%, 30% or 50% RNA. The TCR was taken from a human donor in good health. Some libraries in this study had Jurkat cell RNA spiked in. Specimen: naive CD8+ T cells from blood, with Jurkat cell RNA spiked in. Subset of the sample: FACS-sorted CD8+CD4-CCR7+CD45RA+ naive T cells.

CDR3: CASSQPEPSYEQYF. CDR3 DNA: TGCGCCAGCAGCCAGCCGGAGCCTTCCTACGAGCAGTACTTC. The J gene is TRBJ2-7, the V gene TRBV4-1; D unresolved. V was cut by 3 bases and J by 1 base, with 10 bases left in between. There are 14 residues in the CDR3. Germline V gene data show CDR1 as MGHRA and CDR2 as YSYEKL.